Each of the 10 T cell receptor beta chains below was sequenced from the same sample in a study of T cells in women clearing cervical HPV infection. TCRdb's table, derived via immunoSEQ multiplex PCR, lists solely in-frame clones and lacks some. This table holds about 46,000 clones. The sample comprised blood buffy coat. These receptors were taken from a woman between 18 and 69 years old with a cervical HPV16 infection that either progressed to CIN3+ or cleared (not recorded which).

Remarks on this clone: The read is 3 residues too short to cover the CDR3 end, so that end is filled in from the germline J gene. This chain uses TRBV7-2 with TRBJ2-7; 8 bases fit TRBD1. Germline assignment: CDR1 SGHTA and CDR2 FQGNSA. CDR3 length: 12 amino acids. Trimming cost V 8 bases and J 6 bases; bases outside gene matches: 6. CDR3 amino acids: CASVRQGSEQYF. CDR3 DNA (partial): TGTGCCAGCGTAAGACAGGGGAGCGAG.

For this clone: The read gets to within 3 residues of the CDR3 end, and the germline J gene fills in the rest. The chain couples TRBV18 to TRBJ1-2; 7 bases match TRBD1. This CDR3 region has 14 residues. The germline gives CDR1 KGHSH, CDR2 LQKENI. The DNA read from the CDR3 is TGTGCCAGCTCACCAGGGACAGACTCCTACGAC. Protein: CASSPGTDSYD. The full CDR3 protein is CASSPGTDSYDYTF.

On this clone: The read ends 3 residues shy of where the CDR3 ends; the end is completed using the germline J gene. The J gene is TRBJ2-5, the V gene TRBV29-1, with 10 positions matching TRBD1. The germline CDR1 and CDR2 sequences are SQVTM and ANQGSEA. J was trimmed by 4 bases and V by 7 bases; bases with no gene match: 12. The CDR3 contains 15 residues. The covered CDR3 bases are TGCAGCGCGGGACAGGGGTTTTTTGGGCGAGAGACC. This translates into CSAGQGFFGRET. The entire CDR3 is CSAGQGFFGRETQYF.

The CDR3 bases that were read are TGCAGTGCTAGGCCGGCTAGCGGGGGACCCTACGAG. Translation gives CSARPASGGPYE. The full CDR3 reads CSARPASGGPYEQYF. V usage is TRBV20-1 and J usage is TRBJ2-7, with 10 bases fitting TRBD2. Read sequence stops 3 residues before the CDR3 end, and the germline J gene provides the missing end. CDR3 length equals 15 residues. The germline V gene encodes CDR1 DFQATT and CDR2 SNEGSKA (reference sequence). V dropped 3 bases and J dropped 2; count of bases not matched to a gene: 7.

As to this clone: Read data end 3 residues before the CDR3 end; the end is taken from the germline J gene. The chain couples TRBV12-3 or TRBV12-4 to TRBJ2-7; 14 nucleotides line up with TRBD2. The CDR3 loop spans 13 amino acids. After removal of 6 bases from V and 6 bases from J, the junction contained 1 base not matched to a gene. CDR3 residues: CASRTSGGVEQYF. CDR3 DNA, as far as it was read: TGTGCCAGCAGGACTAGCGGGGGGGTCGAG.

Turning to this clone: The CDR3 is cut off 3 residues early in the read; its end comes from the germline J gene. V gene TRBV6-1 combines with J gene TRBJ1-2, with D possibly matching TRBD1 (5 bases). The CDR3 totals 17 residues. V lost 2 bases to trimming and J lost 0 bases, with 16 bases between them. Germline V gene data show CDR1 as MNHNS and CDR2 as SASEGT. The sequenced part of the CDR3 DNA is TGTGCCAGCAGTGAATCCACGTTAAGGGGCACTAACTATGGC. It encodes CASSESTLRGTNYG. The full-length CDR3 reads as CASSESTLRGTNYGYTF.

Details on this clone: The sequenced fragment ends 3 residues before the CDR3 boundary, so the rest is inferred from the germline J gene. V usage is TRBV29-1 and J usage is TRBJ1-2; the D gene is possibly TRBD1 (6 bases). The CDR3 has 12 amino acids. V lost 4 bases and J lost 6, with 12 bases in between. Germline CDR1 reads SQVTM; CDR2 reads ANQGSEA. The CDR3 DNA, read in part, is TGCAGCGTTGGTTCAGGGGCGGATGGC. Its protein product is CSVGSGADG. The whole CDR3 sequence is CSVGSGADGYTF.

The CDR3 is CASSKLDSPYEQYF. The DNA read from the CDR3 is TGTGCCAGCAGCAAATTGGACAGTCCCTACGAG. The V gene is TRBV7-2, the J gene TRBJ2-7; a possible D gene is TRBD1 (6 bases). The read finishes 3 residues shy of the CDR3 end, and the germline J gene is used to complete it. CDR1 is SGHTA and CDR2 is FQGNSA in the germline V gene. V lost 5 bases to trimming and J lost 2 bases, with 13 bases between them. The CDR3 runs 14 residues.

Notes on this clone: The read halts 3 residues ahead of the CDR3 end, with the missing end drawn from the germline J gene. V usage is TRBV20-1 and J usage is TRBJ2-2, with a possible D match to TRBD1 (6 bases). In germline, CDR1 is DFQATT, CDR2 SNEGSKA (reference sequence). This CDR3 contains 15 residues. The V end was cut by 2 bases, the J end by 3 bases, with 13 bases between. The CDR3 loop reads CSARIGTGYTGELFF. CDR3 DNA (partial): TGCAGTGCTAGAATAGGCACAGGGTACACCGGGGAG.

On this clone itself: Read sequence stops 3 residues before the CDR3 end, and the germline J gene provides the missing end. This chain links TRBV2 with TRBJ2-2; 9 bases fit TRBD1. Germline V gene sequence: CDR1 SNHLY, CDR2 FYNNEI. The CDR3 length is 16 residues. With V trimmed by 6 bases and J by 1 base, 6 bases remained unmatched. The CDR3 loop reads CASSSQGARNTGELFF. The sequenced part of the CDR3 DNA is TGTGCCAGCAGCTCACAGGGGGCGAGGAACACCGGGGAG.